These 13 T cell receptor beta chains share one sample of origin, sequenced in a study of beta chain features in type 1 diabetes (dated by TCRdb to the late 2010s). The library was made by the immunoSEQ multiplex PCR assay. The entire isolated RNA was reverse transcribed using the High Capacity cDNA Reverse Transcription Kit, and thus expressed TCRB transcripts were sequenced. TCRdb holds this immuneACCESS table with in-frame rearrangements only. Some clones are missing; in checked studies, unresolved V genes explain under half, and the rest has no known cause. The sample table lists hundreds of thousands of clones, approximately 10% of them with a count of one. The top ten clonotypes cover about 0.015% of the sample. Sequenced: naive CD4+ T cells from blood. The sample's cell subset or site label is to be understood as: true naive CD4+ T cells. The receptor source for this set is a young woman in good health.

V gene TRBV4-3 combines with J gene TRBJ2-1, with TRBD2 matching 8 bases. V was clipped by 0 bases and J by 4 bases; unmatched bases: 5. The CDR3 length is 16 residues. Germline-derived CDR1 and CDR2 are LGHNA and YSLEER. CDR3 bases: TGCGCCAGCAGCCAAGATCCCAGCGGGAGATACAATGAGCAGTTCTTC. Its translation is CASSQDPSGRYNEQFF.

This clone was seen a few times. This sequence joins TRBV7-3 and TRBJ2-1; 9 bases match TRBD2. This CDR3 has 15 residues. CDR1 and CDR2 (germline): SGHTA, FQGTGA. Trimming took 5 bases from V and 0 from J; bases not matched to a gene: 2. The CDR3 coding sequence is TGTGCCAGCAGCGCTAGCGGGAACTCCTACAATGAGCAGTTCTTC. This encodes CASSASGNSYNEQFF.

This clone was seen more than once but under ten times. The chain employs TRBV29-1 and TRBJ2-7; the D is unclear. V shed 6 bases and J shed 1 base, with 10 bases lying between them. Germline assignment: CDR1 SQVTM and CDR2 ANQGSEA. The CDR3 runs 12 residues. DNA of the CDR3: TGCAGCGTCGGTTTCGTTTCCTACGAGCAGTACTTC. Its protein is CSVGFVSYEQYF.

The V and J genes are TRBV7-9 and TRBJ1-4; perhaps TRBD1 as D (5 bases). The V end was cut by 2 bases, the J end by 7 bases, with 11 bases between. Germline V lookup: CDR1 SEHNR, CDR2 FQNEAQ (reference sequence). This CDR3 has 14 amino acids. The chain's CDR3 is CASSLTQGGEKLFF. The DNA of the CDR3 is TGTGCCAGCAGCTTAACCCAGGGCGGTGAAAAACTGTTTTTT.

The chain joins TRBV30 to TRBJ2-3; 8 nucleotides match TRBD1. The CDR3 runs 14 residues. Looked up from germline, CDR1 is GTSNPN and CDR2 is SVGIG (reference sequence). After removal of 5 bases from V and 0 bases from J, the junction contained 4 bases not matched to a gene. The CDR3 coding sequence is TGTGCCTGGGCGCAGGGGGCTAGCACAGATACGCAGTATTTT. This sequence encodes CAWAQGASTDTQYF.

This clone was seen only a few times. The rearrangement links TRBV19 to TRBJ2-1, with 12 positions matching TRBD2. The CDR3 totals 17 residues. Germline CDR1 is LNHDA and CDR2 is SQIVND (reference sequence). The J segment lost 4 bases and the V segment lost 4 bases, leaving 8 bases of the junction unmatched. CDR3: CASSRMLLAGGYNEQFF. CDR3 nucleotide sequence: TGTGCCAGTAGTAGGATGCTTCTAGCGGGGGGGTACAATGAGCAGTTCTTC. Full variable domain (outside the CDR3, taken from reference TRBV19 and TRBJ2-1): DGGITQSPKYLFRKEGQNVTLSCEQNLNHDAMYWYRQDPGQGLRLIYYSQIVNDFQKGDIAEGYSVSREKKESFPLTVTSAQKNPTAFYLCASSRMLLAGGYNEQFFGPGTRLTVL.

This clone has only a few counts. The genes are TRBV15 and TRBJ2-3; 11 positions match TRBD2. V lost 3 bases and J lost 6; bases outside the gene matches: 11. Germline CDR1 reads LNHNV; CDR2 reads YYDKDF (reference sequence). The CDR3 covers 17 residues. The CDR3 DNA reads TGTGCCACCAGCAGCCCCCTCACTAGCGGGAGTTTTGATACGCAGTATTTT. This codes for CATSSPLTSGSFDTQYF.

In its sample, this clone was seen a few times. V and J are TRBV27 and TRBJ2-7; D is perhaps TRBD1 (6 bases). The V gene's germline CDR1 is MNHEY and CDR2 SMNVEV (reference sequence). Trimming removed 8 bases from V and 2 bases from J, with 16 bases in between. CDR3 size: 14 residues. The CDR3 reads CASARGTKPYEQYF. CDR3 DNA: TGTGCCAGCGCAAGGGGGACGAAACCCTACGAGCAGTACTTC.

This clone has only a few counts. V usage is TRBV19 and J usage is TRBJ2-7; TRBD2 agrees at 7 bases. Germline CDR1 LNHDA, CDR2 SQIVND (reference sequence). The CDR3 is 13 amino acids. V lost 4 bases and J lost 3; bases outside the gene matches: 3. The CDR3 coding sequence is TGTGCCAGTAGTAGGTCTAGCGGCTACGAGCAGTACTTC. Its protein is CASSRSSGYEQYF.

The J gene is TRBJ2-3, the V gene TRBV5-1, with 10 bases lining up with TRBD2. V was clipped by 4 bases and J by 1 base; unmatched bases: 3. Per the germline V gene, CDR1 is SGHRS and CDR2 is YFSETQ. The CDR3 length is 15 residues. DNA of the CDR3: TGCGCCAGCAGCCCAAGCGGGAGGGGCACAGATACGCAGTATTTT. This encodes CASSPSGRGTDTQYF.

V usage is TRBV28 and J usage is TRBJ2-1, with TRBD2 identical over 7 bases. The germline CDR1 and CDR2 sequences are MDHEN and SYDVKM. J gave up 6 bases and V 6 bases, and 8 bases lay outside the gene matches. This CDR3 spans 14 amino acids. In nucleotides, the CDR3 is TGTGCCAGCAGCCCAGGACTAGGTCCCAATGAGCAGTTCTTC. Its protein product is CASSPGLGPNEQFF.

This clone has only a few counts. The CDR3 loop reads CASSSWTSGWTPNEQFF. CDR3 nucleotide sequence: TGTGCCAGCAGCTCCTGGACTAGCGGGTGGACCCCCAATGAGCAGTTCTTC. V usage is TRBV11-2 and J usage is TRBJ2-1; 11 nucleotides align to TRBD2. The CDR3 sequence is 17 residues long. CDR1 and CDR2 from the germline V gene are SGHAT and FQNNGV. V shed 4 bases, J shed 6 bases, and the junction held 11 bases outside the gene matches.

The rearrangement links TRBV13 to TRBJ2-1; 11 bases agree with TRBD2. CDR3 length equals 18 residues. Germline assignment: CDR1 PRHDT and CDR2 FYEKMQ (reference sequence). V gave up 0 bases and J gave up 0 bases; unmatched junction bases: 4. The CDR3 bases are TGTGCCAGCAGCTTAGGGACTAGCGGGAAGAGCTCCTACAATGAGCAGTTCTTC. Residues: CASSLGTSGKSSYNEQFF.